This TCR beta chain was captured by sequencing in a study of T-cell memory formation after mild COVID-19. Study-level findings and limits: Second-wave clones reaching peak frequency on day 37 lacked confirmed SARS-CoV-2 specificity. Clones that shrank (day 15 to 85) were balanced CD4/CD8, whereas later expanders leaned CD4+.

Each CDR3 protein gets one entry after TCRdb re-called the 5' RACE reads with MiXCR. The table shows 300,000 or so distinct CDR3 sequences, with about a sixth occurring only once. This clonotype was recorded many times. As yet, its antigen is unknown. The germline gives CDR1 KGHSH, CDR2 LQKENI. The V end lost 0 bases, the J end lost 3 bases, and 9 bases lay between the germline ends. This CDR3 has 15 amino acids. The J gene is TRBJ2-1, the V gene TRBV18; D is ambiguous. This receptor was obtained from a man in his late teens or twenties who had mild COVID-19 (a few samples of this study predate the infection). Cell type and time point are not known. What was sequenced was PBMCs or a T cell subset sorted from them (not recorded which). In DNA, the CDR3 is TGTGCCAGCTCACCACCCGACGGAAACTACAATGAGCAGTTCTTC. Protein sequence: CASSPPDGNYNEQFF.